A selection of T cell receptor beta chains follows, all from one sample in a study of cytomegalovirus exposure and HLA in healthy donors. Method: immunoSEQ multiplex PCR; TCRdb's copy keeps in-frame clones and lacks some. The repertoire holds under 150,000 clones, with about 80% as singletons. The material sequenced was PBMCs. Receptors originate from a male donor in good health and CMV-seronegative. CDR3s include the opening cysteine and the closing phenylalanine or tryptophan. The D gene is left open where the match is weak. Part of the rows lack a size; the others show once, few, many or a class for expanded clones.

CDR3 DNA: TGTGCCAGCAGTTTAGATTCCTTTGTCGGGGCTTTCTTT
CDR3 protein: CASSLDSFVGAFF
D gene: NA
J gene: TRBJ1-1
clone size: NA
V gene: TRBV28

CDR3 DNA: TGTGCCACAACGCCGGGGAACTCCTACGAGCAGTACTTC
CDR3 protein: CATTPGNSYEQYF
D gene: NA
J gene: TRBJ2-7
clone size: NA
V gene: TRBV7-9

CDR3 DNA: TGTGCCACCAGCAGAAATTTGGCAGGGCGGTACGAGCAGTACTTC
CDR3 protein: CATSRNLAGRYEQYF
D gene: NA
J gene: TRBJ2-7
clone size: NA
V gene: TRBV15

CDR3 DNA: TGTGCCAGTAAGGTCGACTCCGACGCCGGGGAGCTGTTTTTT
CDR3 protein: CASKVDSDAGELFF
D gene: NA
J gene: TRBJ2-2
clone size: NA
V gene: TRBV19

CDR3 DNA: TGTGCCAGCAGCCCCCGAGGGGGGGCGAGGGTTAATTCTTTCTTT
CDR3 protein: CASSPRGGARVNSFF
D gene: NA
J gene: TRBJ1-1
clone size: NA
V gene: TRBV5-6

CDR3 DNA: TGTGCCAGCAGTTTAGGGGGGGGGACAGGGGAAGAAAAACTGTTTTTT
CDR3 protein: CASSLGGGTGEEKLFF
D gene: TRBD1
J gene: TRBJ1-4
clone size: NA
V gene: TRBV28

CDR3 DNA: TGTGCCAGCAGTTACTCAGGACAGGGAACCTACGAGCAGTACTTC
CDR3 protein: CASSYSGQGTYEQYF
D gene: TRBD1
J gene: TRBJ2-7
clone size: NA
V gene: TRBV6-5

CDR3 DNA: TGTGCCAGCAGCGTAGGGGCAGGGCCTGGAAACACCATATATTTT
CDR3 protein: CASSVGAGPGNTIYF
D gene: NA
J gene: TRBJ1-3
clone size: few
V gene: TRBV9

CDR3 DNA: TGTGCCAGCAGCTTAGAGCGCCAATCCTATGGCTACACCTTC
CDR3 protein: CASSLERQSYGYTF
D gene: NA
J gene: TRBJ1-2
clone size: NA
V gene: TRBV7-2

CDR3 DNA: TGTGCCAGCAGCTTGTGGCTGGGACAACAAAACTACAATGAGCAGTTCTTC
CDR3 protein: CASSLWLGQQNYNEQFF
D gene: NA
J gene: TRBJ2-1
clone size: NA
V gene: TRBV5-6

CDR3 DNA: TGCGCCAGCAGCCTCGGACAGTTTAATGAAAAACTGTTTTTT
CDR3 protein: CASSLGQFNEKLFF
D gene: NA
J gene: TRBJ1-4
clone size: NA
V gene: TRBV5-1

CDR3 DNA: TGCGCCAGCAGCCAAGAGGCCTATACGACGGAGGAGCAGTACTTC
CDR3 protein: CASSQEAYTTEEQYF
D gene: NA
J gene: TRBJ2-7
clone size: NA
V gene: TRBV4-3

CDR3 DNA: TGTGCCAGCAGTTTGACACCTCAGGGGAGGAACACTGAAGCTTTCTTT
CDR3 protein: CASSLTPQGRNTEAFF
D gene: NA
J gene: TRBJ1-1
clone size: few
V gene: TRBV6-5